This TCR beta chain was captured in a study of blood T cells in healthy people across ages. The CDR3 length is 15 residues. CDR1 MNHEY and CDR2 SMNVEV come from the germline V gene (reference sequence). Alongside a J-beta primer mix, a sample-barcoded 5' primer served in a second PCR lasting about 6 to 11 cycles. Every cDNA molecule carried a tag from a template-switch adaptor bearing 12 random nucleotides. TCRdb used MiXCR to reprocess the 5' RACE reads, holding one entry per CDR3 protein. The data show around 800,000 distinct CDR3 sequences, with around 45% seen just once and 15% to 20% held by the top ten.

This sequence originates from a man aged 80 or over in good health. Sequenced sample: blood. The V and J genes are TRBV27 and TRBJ2-1; D gene unclear. The J call is in doubt because the DNA end fits TRBJ2-7 better. CDR3 residues: CASSLLGDNYNEQYF. The CDR3, as DNA: TGTGCCAGCAGTTTATTAGGCGATAACTACAATGAGCAGTACTTC.